This TCR beta chain was sequenced during a study of blood T cell repertoires in COVID-19 (dated by TCRdb to 2018 to 2020). Context from the whole study: Samples from collaborators originated in the United States, Italy and Spain and spanned both the acute and convalescent phases of COVID-19. The prospective study material was composed of cDNA or gDNA derived from T cells, B-cell-depleted T cells, or PBMCs. The samples were drawn from the first 160 participants of the ongoing ImmuneRACE study and from 1,200 or so subjects provided by 6 global collaborators. HLA class I and class II types, where available, came from metadata supplied by the sample provider rather than from assay-based typing. The sample metadata nearly always contained a de-identified subject ID, COVID-19 status, age in years and sex. Subjects who had been exposed to COVID-19, were actively infected with it, or had recovered from it provided the deeply sampled blood TCRbeta repertoires that made up the dataset. The repertoires were released in a freely available public database intended as a resource for research on the immune response to SARS-CoV-2. Broader findings and caveats from the paper: Clinical and demographic metadata were provided uncurated, with the amount varying by source and participant.

The immunoSEQ Assay, a bias-controlled multiplex PCR, was used to amplify TCRbeta CDR3 regions from genomic DNA. The authors processed their data as follows. Nucleated cell counts per sample were estimated from amplification of reference gene primers within the assay. To quantify the absolute abundance of each unique TCRbeta CDR3 rearrangement, sequence reads were collapsed and filtered. For each sample, productive Simpson clonality was calculated as the square root of Simpson's diversity index across productive rearrangements. TCRdb stores this immuneACCESS table with in-frame sequences only. Part of the clones is absent; in the studies checked, under half of the shortfall reflects unresolved V genes, and no reason is known for the rest. The V and J calls and clone size are taken from that table; D and trimming were inferred from the DNA. Here the sample has around 93,000 clones; about 81% occur a single time. Clones ranked in the top ten supply 15% to 20% of the sample.

The CDR3 runs 12 amino acids, cysteine and phenylalanine included. Only the CDR3 DNA is retained, 36 bases long and in frame from the first base. V is reduced by 1 base and J by 6 bases, leaving a spacing of 6 bases between them. Looking up the germline V gene yields CDR1 MNHEY and CDR2 SVGAGI. As regards this clone: Its antigen remains unidentified. No per-base quality is available; no much larger clone lies one base away.

Whole blood was collected in K2EDTA tubes by collaborating institutions according to the institutions' own protocols. For TCRbeta analysis, collaborators shipped samples in one of three forms: frozen whole blood, isolated PBMCs, or DNA extracted from either of those sample types. The source of this sequence is a man older than 75 with acute or convalescent COVID-19. Sequenced input: peripheral blood. The rearrangement combines TRBV6-5 with TRBJ1-1; the D gene identity is not certain. The DNA sequence is as follows: TGTGCCAGCAGTTACTTGTATGCTGAAGCTTTCTTT. Translated, this gives CASSYLYAEAFF.